The clone carrying this TCR beta chain appeared a few times. This entry belongs to a study of regulatory T cells in long-lasting Graves disease. Sequencing libraries for TCR beta were prepared with iRepertoire HTBI primers and Arm-PCR of CDR3 regions. TCRdb re-analysed the multiplex PCR reads in MiXCR, keeping a single row per CDR3 protein. The sample has around 450,000 distinct CDR3 sequences, roughly 15% seen once. Time point in this sample: newly diagnosed GD, antithyroid drugs for less than 3 months. RNA isolated from PBMCs was used to make the TCR library. This sample was also put to use in a study of T cells in Graves' hyperthyroidism and ophthalmopathy. That report notes: Among thyroid clonotypes expanded above 0.001, most also appeared in blood. In the analysis, a 13 V-J model separated ophthalmopathy from stable hyperthyroidism.

The sequencing used peripheral blood mononuclear cells (PBMCs), collected at new diagnosis, from a patient treated with antithyroid drugs. This sequence originates from a man between 40 and 49 years old with Graves disease.

CDR3 residues: CATDLRGVQPQHF. The CDR3, as DNA: TGTGCCACGGACCTACGGGGAGTTCAGCCCCAGCATTTT. The genes are TRBV6-1 and TRBJ1-5; the D is unclear. V shed 10 bases and J shed 6 bases, with 16 bases lying between them. The CDR3 is 13 residues long. The germline V gene has CDR1 MNHNS and CDR2 SASEGT.